This TCR beta chain comes out of a study of Graves' ophthalmopathy and Graves' hyperthyroidism. Looking at the study overall: Peripheral blood was obtained at first diagnosis, ahead of any treatment. Whole-study findings and limits: Blood also held most thyroid clonotypes expanded above 0.001 frequency. Ophthalmopathy could be told apart from stable hyperthyroidism by a 13-signature model (approximately 90% sensitivity, about 81% specificity).

The evidence that diagnosis relied on was clinical symptoms, serum thyroxine, TRAb, thyroid ultrasound and orbital computed tomography. RNA transcripts were the template, and TCR beta CDR3 regions were amplified from them. HTBI primers primed a first-round RT-PCR, and a second-round multiplex PCR followed. TCRdb analysed the multiplex PCR reads with MiXCR anew, one entry per CDR3 protein. The data contain 400,000 to 450,000 distinct CDR3 sequences, around 21% of them singletons. This clonotype has at least ten counts. Its antigen remains unknown. Per germline, CDR1 MNHEY and CDR2 SVGAGI. The CDR3 contains 14 residues. V shed 7 bases and J 3 bases; nucleotides not matched to a gene: 5.

The sequence was collected from a woman younger than 30 with stable Graves' hyperthyroidism. The sample comprised peripheral blood. This chain uses TRBV6-5 with TRBJ1-2; 10 nucleotides match TRBD1. The CDR3 DNA follows: TGTGCCAGCAACACCGGGACAGGGGACTATGGCTACACCTTC. Its protein is CASNTGTGDYGYTF.